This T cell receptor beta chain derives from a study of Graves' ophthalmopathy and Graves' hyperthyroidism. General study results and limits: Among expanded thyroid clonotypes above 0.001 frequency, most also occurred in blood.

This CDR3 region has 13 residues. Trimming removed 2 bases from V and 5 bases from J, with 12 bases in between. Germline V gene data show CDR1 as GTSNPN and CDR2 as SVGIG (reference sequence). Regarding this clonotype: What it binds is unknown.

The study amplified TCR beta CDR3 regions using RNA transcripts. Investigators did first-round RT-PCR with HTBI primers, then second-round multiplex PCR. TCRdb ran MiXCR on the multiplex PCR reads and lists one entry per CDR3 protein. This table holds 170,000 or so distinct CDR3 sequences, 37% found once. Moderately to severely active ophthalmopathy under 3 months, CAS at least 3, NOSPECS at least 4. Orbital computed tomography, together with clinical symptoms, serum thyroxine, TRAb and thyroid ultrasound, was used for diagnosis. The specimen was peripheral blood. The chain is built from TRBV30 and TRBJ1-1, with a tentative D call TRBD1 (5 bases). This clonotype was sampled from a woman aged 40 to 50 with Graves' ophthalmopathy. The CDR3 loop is CAWSIRVGTEAFF. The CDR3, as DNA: TGTGCCTGGAGTATCAGGGTTGGTACTGAAGCTTTCTTT.